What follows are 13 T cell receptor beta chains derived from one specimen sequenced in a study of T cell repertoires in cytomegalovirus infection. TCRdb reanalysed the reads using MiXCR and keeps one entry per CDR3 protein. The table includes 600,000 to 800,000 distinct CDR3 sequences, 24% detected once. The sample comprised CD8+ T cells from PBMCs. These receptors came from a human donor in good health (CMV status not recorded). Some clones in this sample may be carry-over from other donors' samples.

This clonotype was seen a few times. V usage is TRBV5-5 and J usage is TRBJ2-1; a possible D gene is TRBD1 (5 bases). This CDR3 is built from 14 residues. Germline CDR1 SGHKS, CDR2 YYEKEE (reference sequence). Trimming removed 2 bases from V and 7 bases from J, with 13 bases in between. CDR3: CASSFRGLRNEQFF. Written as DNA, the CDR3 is TGTGCCAGCAGCTTTAGGGGCCTTAGGAATGAGCAGTTCTTC.

In nucleotides, the CDR3 is TGCAGCGTGACTCAGGGGCCCGGGGAGCTGTTTTTT. Residues: CSVTQGPGELFF. The V call is TRBV29-1, the J call TRBJ2-2; the D gene is possibly TRBD1 (6 bases). The V end lost 6 bases, the J end lost 6 bases, and 11 bases lay between the germline ends. The CDR3 length is 12 residues. CDR1 is SQVTM, CDR2 ANQGSEA, per germline.

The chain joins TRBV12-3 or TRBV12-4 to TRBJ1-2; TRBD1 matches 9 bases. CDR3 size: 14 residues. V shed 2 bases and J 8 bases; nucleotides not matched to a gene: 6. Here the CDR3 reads CASSLWTGASGYTF. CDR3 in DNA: TGTGCCAGCAGTTTATGGACAGGGGCCAGCGGCTACACCTTC.

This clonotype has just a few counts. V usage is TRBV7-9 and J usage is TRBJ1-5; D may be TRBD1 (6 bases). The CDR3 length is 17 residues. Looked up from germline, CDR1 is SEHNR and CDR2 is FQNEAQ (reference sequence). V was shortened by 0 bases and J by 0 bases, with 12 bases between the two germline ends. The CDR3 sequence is CASSLAAGHVSNQPQHF. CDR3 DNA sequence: TGTGCCAGCAGCTTAGCGGCGGGACACGTTAGCAATCAGCCCCAGCATTTT. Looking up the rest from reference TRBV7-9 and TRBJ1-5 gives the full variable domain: DTGVSQNPRHKITKRGQNVTFRCDPISEHNRLYWYRQTLGQGPEFLTYFQNEAQLEKSRLLSDRFSAERPKGSFSTLEIQRTEQGDSAMYLCASSLAAGHVSNQPQHFGDGTRLSIL.

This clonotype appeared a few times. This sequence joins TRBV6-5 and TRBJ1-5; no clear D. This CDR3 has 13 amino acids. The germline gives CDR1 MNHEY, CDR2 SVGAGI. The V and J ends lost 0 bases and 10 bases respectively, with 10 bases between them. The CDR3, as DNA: TGTGCCAGCAGTTACTCGAGCGTCGGTCCCCAGCATTTT. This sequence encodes CASSYSSVGPQHF.

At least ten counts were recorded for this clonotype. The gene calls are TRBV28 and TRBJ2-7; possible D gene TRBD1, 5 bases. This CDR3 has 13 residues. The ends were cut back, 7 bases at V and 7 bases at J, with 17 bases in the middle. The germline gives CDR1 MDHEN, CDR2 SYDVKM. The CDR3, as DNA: TGTGCCAGCACCGGTGCAGGGTTCGGGGAGCAGTACGTC. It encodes CASTGAGFGEQYV.

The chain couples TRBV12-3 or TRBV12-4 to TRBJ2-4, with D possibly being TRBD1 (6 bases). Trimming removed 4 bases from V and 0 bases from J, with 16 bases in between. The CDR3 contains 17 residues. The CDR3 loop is CASSSHDRPLAKNIQYF. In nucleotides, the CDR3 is TGTGCCAGCAGTTCCCACGACAGGCCTTTAGCCAAAAACATTCAGTACTTC.

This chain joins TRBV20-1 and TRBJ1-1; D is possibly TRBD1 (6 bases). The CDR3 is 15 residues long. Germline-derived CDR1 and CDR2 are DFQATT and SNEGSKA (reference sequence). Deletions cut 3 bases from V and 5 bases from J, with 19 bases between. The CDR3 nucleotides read TGCAGTGCTAGGGGGCCGCTACAGGGTGGGACTGAAGCTTTCTTT. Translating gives CSARGPLQGGTEAFF.

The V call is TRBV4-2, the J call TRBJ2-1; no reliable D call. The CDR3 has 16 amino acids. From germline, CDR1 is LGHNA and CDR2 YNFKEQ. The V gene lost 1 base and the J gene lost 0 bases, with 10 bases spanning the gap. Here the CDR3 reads CASSQAVYSSYNEQFF. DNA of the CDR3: TGTGCCAGCAGCCAAGCGGTTTACTCCTCCTACAATGAGCAGTTCTTC.

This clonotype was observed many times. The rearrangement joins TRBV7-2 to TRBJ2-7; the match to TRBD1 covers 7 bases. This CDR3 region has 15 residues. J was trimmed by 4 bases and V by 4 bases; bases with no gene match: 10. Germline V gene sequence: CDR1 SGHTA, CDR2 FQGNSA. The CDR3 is CASSSPGRGSYEQYF. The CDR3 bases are TGTGCCAGCAGCTCCCCCGGCAGGGGGTCTTACGAGCAGTACTTC.

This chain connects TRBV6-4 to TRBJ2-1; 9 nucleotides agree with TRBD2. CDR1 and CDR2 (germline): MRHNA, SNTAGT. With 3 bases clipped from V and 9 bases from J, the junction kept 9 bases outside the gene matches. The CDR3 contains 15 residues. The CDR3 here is CASSDALAGRSEQFF. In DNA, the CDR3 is TGTGCCAGCAGTGATGCGCTAGCGGGGAGGAGTGAGCAGTTCTTC.

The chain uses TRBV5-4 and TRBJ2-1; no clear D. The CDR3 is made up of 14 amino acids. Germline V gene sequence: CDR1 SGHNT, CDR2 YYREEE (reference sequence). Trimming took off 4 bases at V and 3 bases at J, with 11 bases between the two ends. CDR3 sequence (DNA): TGTGCCAGCAGCATGACCGGTAACTACAATGAGCAGTTCTTC. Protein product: CASSMTGNYNEQFF. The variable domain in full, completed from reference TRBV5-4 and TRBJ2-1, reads ETGVTQSPTHLIKTRGQQVTLRCSSQSGHNTVSWYQQALGQGPQFIFQYYREEENGRGNFPPRFSGLQFPNYSSELNVNALELDDSALYLCASSMTGNYNEQFFGPGTRLTVL.

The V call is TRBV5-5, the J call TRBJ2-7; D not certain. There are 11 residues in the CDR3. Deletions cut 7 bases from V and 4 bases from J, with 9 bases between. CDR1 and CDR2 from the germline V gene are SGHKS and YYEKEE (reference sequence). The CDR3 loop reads CASHRGYEQYF. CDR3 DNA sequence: TGTGCCAGCCATCGAGGATACGAGCAGTACTTC.